These 5 T cell receptor beta chains originate from one sample sequenced in a study of blood T cells in healthy people across ages. Primed by a sample-barcoded 5' primer and a J-beta primer mix, a second PCR proceeded for roughly 6 to 12 cycles. TCRdb called the 5' RACE reads again in MiXCR, with one record for every CDR3 protein. The sample lists 650,000 or so distinct CDR3 sequences, 40% to 65% seen once, with roughly 13% in the top ten. Sequenced material: blood. The receptors were sampled from a woman aged 80 or over in good health.

This clonotype was observed at least ten times. The genes are TRBV3-1 and TRBJ2-6; D not certain. Trimming left V 3 bases short and J 5 bases short, with 5 bases between. CDR3 length: 13 residues. Per germline, CDR1 LGHDT and CDR2 YNNKEL (reference sequence). CDR3 protein: CASSHRRANVLTF. Written as DNA, the CDR3 is TGTGCCAGCAGCCATAGAAGGGCCAACGTCCTGACTTTC.

The chain joins TRBV6-2 or TRBV6-3 to TRBJ2-7; D perhaps matches TRBD2 (6 bases). Per germline, CDR1 MNHEY and CDR2 SVGEGT. V was clipped by 6 bases and J by 2 bases, with 17 bases between them. The CDR3 sequence is 15 residues long. The CDR3 DNA sequence: TGTGCCAGCAGCCCCCCGTGGGGGGATACCTACGAGCAGTACTTC. Translating gives CASSPPWGDTYEQYF.

The rearrangement uses TRBV7-2 and TRBJ2-2, with TRBD1 matching 8 bases. The CDR3 is 17 amino acids. Unmatched junction bases numbered 7, after V lost 2 bases and J lost 2 bases. The germline gives CDR1 SGHTA, CDR2 FQGNSA. This CDR3 reads CASSLPPGQVNTGELFF. The CDR3 DNA is TGTGCCAGCAGCTTACCTCCGGGACAGGTTAACACCGGGGAGCTGTTTTTT.

This clonotype was detected a few times. The V and J genes are TRBV10-3 and TRBJ1-5; 11 nucleotides line up with TRBD1. The CDR3 extends over 15 amino acids. Germline lookup yields CDR1 ENHRY and CDR2 SYGVKD. J gave up 6 bases and V 10 bases, and 11 bases lay outside the gene matches. The CDR3 region has the DNA TGTGCCACCTGGGACAGGGGGGTCCACGGTCAGCCCCAGCATTTT. This gives the protein CATWDRGVHGQPQHF.

This chain joins TRBV6-6 and TRBJ2-6; D is unclear. Germline CDR1 is MNHNY and CDR2 is SVGAGI (reference sequence). V was pared by 6 bases and J by 3 bases, with 15 bases between. The CDR3 runs to 16 residues. CDR3: CASRPAWGRGANVLTF. DNA of the CDR3: TGTGCCAGCAGGCCCGCTTGGGGTCGTGGGGCCAACGTCCTGACTTTC.